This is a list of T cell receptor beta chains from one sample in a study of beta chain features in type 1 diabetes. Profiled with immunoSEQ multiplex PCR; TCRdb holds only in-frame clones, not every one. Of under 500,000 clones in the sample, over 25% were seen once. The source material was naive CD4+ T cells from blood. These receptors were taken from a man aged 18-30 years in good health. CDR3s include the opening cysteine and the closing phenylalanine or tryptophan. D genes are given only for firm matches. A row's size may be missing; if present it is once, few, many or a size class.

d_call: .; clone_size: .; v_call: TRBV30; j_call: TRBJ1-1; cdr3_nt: TGTGCCTGGAGTCCCGGGGCAGGGGACACTGAAGCTTTCTTT; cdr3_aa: CAWSPGAGDTEAFF
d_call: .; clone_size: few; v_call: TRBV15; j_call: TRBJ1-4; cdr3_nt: TGTGCCACCAGCAGAGGGGAGGACGAAAAACTGTTTTTT; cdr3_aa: CATSRGEDEKLFF
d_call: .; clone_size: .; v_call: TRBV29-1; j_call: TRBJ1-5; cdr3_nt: TGCAGCGTAGGTCCCGGACCGAATCAGCCCCAGCATTTT; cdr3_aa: CSVGPGPNQPQHF
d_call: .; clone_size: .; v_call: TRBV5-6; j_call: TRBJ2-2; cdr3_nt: TGTGCCAGCAGCCACGGACCGACCGGGGAGCTGTTTTTT; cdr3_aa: CASSHGPTGELFF
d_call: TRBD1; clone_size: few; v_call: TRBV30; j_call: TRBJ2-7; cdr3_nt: TGTGCCCTGGGACAGGGGGACGAGCAGTACTTC; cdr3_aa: CALGQGDEQYF
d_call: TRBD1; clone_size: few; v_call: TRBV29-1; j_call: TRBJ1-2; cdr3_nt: TGCAGCGTTGAGACAGGGGGCGGCAACTATGGCTACACCTTC; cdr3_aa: CSVETGGGNYGYTF
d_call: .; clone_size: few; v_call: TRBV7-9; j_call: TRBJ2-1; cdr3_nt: TGTGCCAGCAGCGCCGCAGGGTACTCCTACAATGAGCAGTTCTTC; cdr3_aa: CASSAAGYSYNEQFF
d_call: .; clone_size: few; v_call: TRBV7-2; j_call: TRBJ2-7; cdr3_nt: TGTGCCAGCAGCTTACACATCTACGAGCAGTACTTC; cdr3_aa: CASSLHIYEQYF
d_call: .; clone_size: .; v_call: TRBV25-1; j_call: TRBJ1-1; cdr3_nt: TGTGCCAGCAGTGAGGGGAACACTGAAGCTTTCTTT; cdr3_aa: CASSEGNTEAFF
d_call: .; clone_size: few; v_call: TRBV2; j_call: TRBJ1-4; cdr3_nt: TGTGCCAGCAGTGAAGCGAGAGGCGACAGGCGTAGTGAAAAACTGTTTTTT; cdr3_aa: CASSEARGDRRSEKLFF
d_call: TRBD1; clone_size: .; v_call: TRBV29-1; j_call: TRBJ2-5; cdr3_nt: TGCAGCGTTTGGGACAGGGGTAGATTCGAGACCCAGTACTTC; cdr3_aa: CSVWDRGRFETQYF
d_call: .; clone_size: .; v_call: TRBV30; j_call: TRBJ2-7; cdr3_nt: TGTGCCTGGAGTGGTGGGGGGTGGTACGAGCAGTACTTC; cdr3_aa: CAWSGGGWYEQYF
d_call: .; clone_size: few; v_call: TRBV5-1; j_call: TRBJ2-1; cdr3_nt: TGCGCCAGCAGCTTGGAAGCGAGCTCCTACAATGAGCAGTTCTTC; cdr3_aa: CASSLEASSYNEQFF
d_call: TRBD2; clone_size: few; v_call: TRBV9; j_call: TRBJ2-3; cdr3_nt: TGTGCCAGCAGCGCGAGGGGAGGGGAAACAGATACGCAGTATTTT; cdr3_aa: CASSARGGETDTQYF
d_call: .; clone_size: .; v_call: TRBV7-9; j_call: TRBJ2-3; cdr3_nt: TGTGCCAGCAGCTTAGCCGGGCACTCTGGGGATACGCAGTATTTT; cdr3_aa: CASSLAGHSGDTQYF
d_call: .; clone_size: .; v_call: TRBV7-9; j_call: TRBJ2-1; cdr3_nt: TGTGCCAGCAGCTTAATGGGGGGCCGAACCTACAATGAGCAGTTCTTC; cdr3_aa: CASSLMGGRTYNEQFF
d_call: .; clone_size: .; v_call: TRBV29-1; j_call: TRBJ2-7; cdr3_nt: TGCAGCGTCGGTAGCTCCTACGAGCAGTACTTC; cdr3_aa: CSVGSSYEQYF
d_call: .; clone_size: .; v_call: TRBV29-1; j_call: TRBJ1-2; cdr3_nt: TGCAGCGTTGAAGAACGGCCGGCCAGGACCTTC; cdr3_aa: CSVEERPARTF
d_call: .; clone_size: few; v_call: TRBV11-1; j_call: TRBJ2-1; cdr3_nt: TGTGCCAGCAGCCGAGGGGGAGCGAGCTACAATGAGCAGTTCTTC; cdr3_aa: CASSRGGASYNEQFF
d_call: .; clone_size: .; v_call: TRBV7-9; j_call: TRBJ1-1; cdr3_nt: TGTGCCAGCAGCCCCTCCTACGGGGGAAGTCAGACTGAAGCTTTCTTT; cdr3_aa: CASSPSYGGSQTEAFF
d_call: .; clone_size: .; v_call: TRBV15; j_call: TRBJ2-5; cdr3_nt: TGTGCCACCAGCGGGAACAGACAAGAGACCCAGTACTTC; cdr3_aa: CATSGNRQETQYF
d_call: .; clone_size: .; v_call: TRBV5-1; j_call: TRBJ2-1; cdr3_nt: TGCGCCAGCAGCTCCAGCCAGGGCGGAGTGATCTACAATGAGCAGTTCTTC; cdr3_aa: CASSSSQGGVIYNEQFF
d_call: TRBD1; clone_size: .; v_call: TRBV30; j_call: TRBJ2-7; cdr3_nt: TGTGCCTGGACCCGAATTGGACAGGGGAGGTACGAGCAGTACTTC; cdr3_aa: CAWTRIGQGRYEQYF
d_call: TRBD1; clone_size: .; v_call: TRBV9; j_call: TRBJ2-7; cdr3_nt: TGTGCCAGCAGCCCCCAGACAGGGGGTTACTCCTACGAGCAGTACTTC; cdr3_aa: CASSPQTGGYSYEQYF
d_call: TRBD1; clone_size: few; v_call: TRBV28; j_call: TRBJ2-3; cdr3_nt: TGTGCCAGCAGTTTAGGGACAGGGCGCACAGATACGCAGTATTTT; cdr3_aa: CASSLGTGRTDTQYF
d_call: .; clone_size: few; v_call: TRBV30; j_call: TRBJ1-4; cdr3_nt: TGTGCCTGGTCAGTCCGGGACACAGAAAAACTGTTTTTT; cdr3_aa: CAWSVRDTEKLFF